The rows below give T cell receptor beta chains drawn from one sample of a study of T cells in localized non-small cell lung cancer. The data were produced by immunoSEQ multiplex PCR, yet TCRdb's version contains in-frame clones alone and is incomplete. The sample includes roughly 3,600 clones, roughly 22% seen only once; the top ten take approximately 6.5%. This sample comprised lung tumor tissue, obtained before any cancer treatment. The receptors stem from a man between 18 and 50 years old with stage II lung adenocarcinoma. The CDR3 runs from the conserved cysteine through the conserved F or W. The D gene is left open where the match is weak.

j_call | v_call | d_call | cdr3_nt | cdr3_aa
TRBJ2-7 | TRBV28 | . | TGTGCCATCGCCCCCTGGGAGGCCTACGAGCAGTACTTC | CAIAPWEAYEQYF
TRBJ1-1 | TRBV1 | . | TGCGCCAGCAGCCAAGGACAGGGGACGAACACTGAAGCTTTCTTT | CASSQGQGTNTEAFF
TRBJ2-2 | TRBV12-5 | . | TGTGCCAGCCACAACACCGGGGAGCTGTTTTTT | CASHNTGELFF
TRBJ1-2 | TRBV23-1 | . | TGCGCCAGCAGCCCGAACTGGGGGTACTATGGCTACACCTTC | CASSPNWGYYGYTF
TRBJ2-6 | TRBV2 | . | TGTGCCAGCAGTGAATTGATCGGAGCCACTATCCTGACTTTC | CASSELIGATILTF
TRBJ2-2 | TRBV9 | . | TGTGCCAGTGGGCATTTAACAGCGCGGGGCACCGGGGAGCTGTTTTTT | CASGHLTARGTGELFF
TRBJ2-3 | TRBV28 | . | TGTGCCAGCACTGGGGCTCCCCCCGCAGATACGCAGTATTTT | CASTGAPPADTQYF
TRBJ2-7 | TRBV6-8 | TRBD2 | TGTGCCAGCAGCTTAGCGGGGGACTACGAGCAGTACTTC | CASSLAGDYEQYF
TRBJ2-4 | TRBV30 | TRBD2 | TGTGCCTGGAACGGGGGGGCCCTCGGCATTCAGTACTTC | CAWNGGALGIQYF
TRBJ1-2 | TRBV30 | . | TGTGCCTGGAGTGGCGGGACCGGGGGCTACACCTTC | CAWSGGTGGYTF
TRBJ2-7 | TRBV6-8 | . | TGTGCCAGCAGTTACCCCATGGTGGCAGGGGGGTACGAGCAGTACTTC | CASSYPMVAGGYEQYF